The present T cell receptor (beta chain) was sequenced within a study of shared clonotypes between healthy human individuals. The deep-level immunoSEQ assay was used. This table comes from immunoSEQ multiplex PCR, and its TCRdb copy is limited to in-frame clones, with some not included. The sample shows approximately 1,500,000 clones, 95% to 99% of them seen only once. Findings and caveats of the study: Sample collection involved blood only; tissue repertoires are likely different.

The V end was cut by 4 bases, the J end by 7 bases, with 10 bases between. Germline V lookup: CDR1 SNHLY, CDR2 FYNNEI. CDR3 length: 12 residues. Note on this clone: Its target is not known.

This sequence originates from a man aged 30 to 39 in good health. The J gene is TRBJ1-1, the V gene TRBV2; D unresolved. The sequencing sample was made of naive CD4+ T cells sorted from blood. Subset: CD45RA+ positively selected. The CDR3 here is CASSVSGVEAFF. As DNA, the CDR3 is TGTGCCAGCAGTGTTTCCGGGGTTGAAGCTTTCTTT.